The 3 T cell receptor beta chains below were found in one sample sequenced in a study of blood T cell repertoires in COVID-19. The repertoire was sequenced with immunoSEQ multiplex PCR; TCRdb's copy has only in-frame clones and lacks some. The sample lists 75,000 to 100,000 clones, around 82% occurring once. The sample consisted of peripheral blood. The receptors here all came from a man aged 45-65 years with active or convalescent COVID-19.

The gene calls are TRBV6-2 or TRBV6-3 and TRBJ2-2, with D tentatively TRBD2 (6 bases). The V end was cut by 2 bases, the J end by 6 bases, with 10 bases between. CDR3 length: 14 amino acids. Germline V lookup: CDR1 MNHEY, CDR2 SVGEGT. The chain's CDR3 is CASSYIGGSGELFF. CDR3 bases: TGTGCCAGCAGTTACATCGGGGGTTCCGGGGAGCTGTTTTTT.

The V gene is TRBV11-2, the J gene TRBJ2-5, with TRBD2 identical over 7 bases. The CDR3 has 13 residues. CDR1 is SGHAT, CDR2 FQNNGV, per germline. Trimming at V came to 4 bases and at J to 5 bases, leaving 4 bases not matched to a gene. CDR3 nucleotide sequence: TGTGCCAGCAGCTGGGGGGAGGGGGAGACCCAGTACTTC. This codes for CASSWGEGETQYF.

This chain joins TRBV10-3 and TRBJ2-5, with 8 bases matching TRBD1. In germline, CDR1 is ENHRY, CDR2 SYGVKD. Germline trimming cut 4 bases from V and 5 bases from J; bases unmatched to any gene: 6. This CDR3 region has 14 residues. The CDR3 here is CAISARGQDETQYF. In DNA form, the CDR3 reads TGTGCCATCAGTGCCAGGGGGCAGGATGAGACCCAGTACTTC.